This paragraph reports one T cell receptor beta chain. Its target is unknown. TCRbeta library construction was performed incorporating unique molecular identifiers. TCRdb used MiXCR to reprocess the PCR reads, holding one entry per CDR3 protein. The table includes approximately 200,000 distinct CDR3 sequences, 6.3% detected once. This entry is derived from a study of T-cell reconstitution after alpha-beta-depleted transplantation in children. V was shortened by 3 bases and J by 3 bases, with 5 bases between the two germline ends. The CDR3 runs 12 residues. Germline-derived CDR1 and CDR2 are KGHSH and LQKENI. Findings and caveats of the study: T-cell counts and diversity at one year post-transplant came mainly from newly produced T cells. Reports say that about two months after transplant, the alpha-beta T cells came out of several hundred graft clones that had expanded. TCRbeta diversity was high at day 60 in some patients (a result of surviving recipient T cells and thymic progenitors).

The TCR was taken from a girl younger than two with combined immunodeficiency, due to receive a stem cell transplant. The sample consisted of PBMCs, taken before TCRalphabeta/CD19-depleted stem cell transplant. The V gene is TRBV18, the J gene TRBJ2-5; no definite D call. The CDR3 coding sequence is TGTGCCAGCTCACCGGCGGAAGAGACCCAGTACTTC. This codes for CASSPAEETQYF.